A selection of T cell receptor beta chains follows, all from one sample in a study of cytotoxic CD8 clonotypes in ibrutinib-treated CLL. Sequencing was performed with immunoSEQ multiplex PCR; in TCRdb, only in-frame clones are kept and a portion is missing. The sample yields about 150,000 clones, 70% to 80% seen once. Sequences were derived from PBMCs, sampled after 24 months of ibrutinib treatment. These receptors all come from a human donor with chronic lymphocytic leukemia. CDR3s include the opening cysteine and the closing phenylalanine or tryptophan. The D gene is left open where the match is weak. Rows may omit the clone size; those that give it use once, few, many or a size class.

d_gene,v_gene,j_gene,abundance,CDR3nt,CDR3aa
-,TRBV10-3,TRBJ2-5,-,TGTGCCATCAGTGAGTCACCCGGGGGCGGGGAGACCCAGTACTTC,CAISESPGGGETQYF
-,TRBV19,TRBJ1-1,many,TGTGCCAGTCGCCGGGGGGCCTTGAACACTGAAGCTTTCTTT,CASRRGALNTEAFF
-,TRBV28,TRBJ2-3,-,TGTGCCAGCAGAAACAAGGGGACAGATACGCAGTATTTT,CASRNKGTDTQYF
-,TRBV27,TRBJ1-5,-,TGTGCCAGCAGTTTAGGCCCTGGGGGTCAGCCCCAGCATTTT,CASSLGPGGQPQHF
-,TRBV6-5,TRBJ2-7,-,TGTGCCAGCAGCCCCTCCCTGGGGGGCTGGGACGAGCAGTACTTC,CASSPSLGGWDEQYF
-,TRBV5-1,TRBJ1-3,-,TGCGCCAGCAGCTCCTTTGGGGGAACTGGAAACACCATATATTTT,CASSSFGGTGNTIYF
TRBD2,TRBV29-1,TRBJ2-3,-,TGCAGCGCCGATGGACTAGCGGGGGGCACAGATACGCAGTATTTT,CSADGLAGGTDTQYF
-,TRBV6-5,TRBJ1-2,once,TGTGCCAGCAGTTACTCGCTGGGAGGGGACTATGGCTACACCTTC,CASSYSLGGDYGYTF
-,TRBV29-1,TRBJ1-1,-,TGCAGCGTTGGAGTGGCAGGGGACACTGAAGCTTTCTTT,CSVGVAGDTEAFF
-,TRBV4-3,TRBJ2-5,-,TGCGCCAGCAGCCAAGAATGGAGGGAGACCCAGTACTTC,CASSQEWRETQYF
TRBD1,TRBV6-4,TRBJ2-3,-,TGTGCCAGCAGTGAGGGACAGGGGGCAGATACGCAGTATTTT,CASSEGQGADTQYF
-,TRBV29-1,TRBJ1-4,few,TGCAGCGCCATAACAGGCGCGAGTGAAAAACTGTTTTTT,CSAITGASEKLFF
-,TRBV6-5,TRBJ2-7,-,TGTGCCAGCAACCAGGACGGCGAGCAGTACTTC,CASNQDGEQYF
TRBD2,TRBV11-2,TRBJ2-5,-,TGTGCCAGCAGCTCACCGGGACTAGCGGGGGCGACCCAGTACTTC,CASSSPGLAGATQYF
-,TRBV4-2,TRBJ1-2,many,TGTGCCAGCAGCCAGGGCTCCGGACGGGGCGGCTATGGCTACACCTTC,CASSQGSGRGGYGYTF
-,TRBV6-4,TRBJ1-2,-,TGTGCCAGCAGTGACGGGGCAGGGCGAGGCTACACCTTC,CASSDGAGRGYTF
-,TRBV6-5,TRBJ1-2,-,TGTGCCAGCCAAAACAACTATGGCTACACCTTC,CASQNNYGYTF
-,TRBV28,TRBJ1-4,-,TGTGCCAGCACCCTCCCCAGGGACGGCGGTGAAAAACTGTTTTTT,CASTLPRDGGEKLFF
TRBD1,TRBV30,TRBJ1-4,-,TGTGCCCTAGCGGGGACAGGGCGAGAAAAACTGTTTTTT,CALAGTGREKLFF
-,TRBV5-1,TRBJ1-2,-,TGCGCCAGCAGCTTGGGGGTGACTGCCGAGCGGGGCTACACCTTC,CASSLGVTAERGYTF
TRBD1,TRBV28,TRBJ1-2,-,TGTGCCGGGGGGACAGGGGACTATGGCTACACCTTC,CAGGTGDYGYTF
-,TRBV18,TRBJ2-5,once,TGTGCCAGCTCCGACAGCCAAGAGACCCAGTACTTC,CASSDSQETQYF
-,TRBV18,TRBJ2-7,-,TGTGCCAGCTCACCCCAGGAAGGCGCCTACGAGCAGTACTTC,CASSPQEGAYEQYF
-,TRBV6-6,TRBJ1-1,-,TGTGCCAGCTCGCGGCAGGCCAACACTGAAGCTTTCTTT,CASSRQANTEAFF
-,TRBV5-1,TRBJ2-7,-,TGCGCCAGCAGCTTGGAAGGAGGGTTCCCACTACCCTACGAGCAGTACTTC,CASSLEGGFPLPYEQYF
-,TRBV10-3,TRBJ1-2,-,TGTGCCACCCTCCGGGCCTCCCATAATGGCTACACCTTC,CATLRASHNGYTF
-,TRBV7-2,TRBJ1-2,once,TGTGCCAGCAGCTTCCGAAAGACAGGCACAACACAGTATGGCTACACCTTC,CASSFRKTGTTQYGYTF
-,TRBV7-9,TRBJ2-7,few,TGTGCCAGCAGCTTCCAGGACTACGAGCAGTACTTC,CASSFQDYEQYF
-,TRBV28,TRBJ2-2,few,TGTGCCACCAATCCGAACACCGGGGAGCTGTTTTTT,CATNPNTGELFF
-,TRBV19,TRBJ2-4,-,TGTGCCAGTAGCCCTTCGGCCAGAGGCAAAAACATTCAGTACTTC,CASSPSARGKNIQYF
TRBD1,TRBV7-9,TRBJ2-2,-,TGTGCCAGCAGCTCACCGGGGACAGGGGGCTTCGGGGAGCTGTTTTTT,CASSSPGTGGFGELFF
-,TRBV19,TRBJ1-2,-,TGTGCCAGTAGTATTGGGATGGGTGGCTACACCTTC,CASSIGMGGYTF
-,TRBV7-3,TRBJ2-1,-,TGTGCCAGCAGCCCCGAGCCCCCGGTTCATAGTGAGCAGTTCTTC,CASSPEPPVHSEQFF
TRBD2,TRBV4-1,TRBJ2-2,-,TGCGCCAGCAGCCAAGATCCGGGGGGACGTCTGGTCGGGGAGCTGTTTTTT,CASSQDPGGRLVGELFF
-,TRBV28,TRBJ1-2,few,TGTGCCAGCACCGAGGGCGGGGGTAACTATGGCTACACCTTC,CASTEGGGNYGYTF
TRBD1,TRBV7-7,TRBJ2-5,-,TGTGCCAGCAGCCCGGACAGGGGAGGGACCCAGTACTTC,CASSPDRGGTQYF
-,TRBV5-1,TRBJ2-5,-,TGCGCCAGCAGCGGGGAGACCCAGTACTTC,CASSGETQYF
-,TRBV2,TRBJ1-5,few,TGTGCCAGCAGTAAAGACCGGGCCTTCAATCAGCCCCAGCATTTT,CASSKDRAFNQPQHF
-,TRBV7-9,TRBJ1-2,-,TGTGCCAGCAGCTTAGGGGGGCAGGGCCATGGCTACACCTTC,CASSLGGQGHGYTF
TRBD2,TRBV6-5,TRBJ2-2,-,TGTGCCAGCAGCGGACTAGCGGTGGGCACCGGGGAGCTGTTTTTT,CASSGLAVGTGELFF
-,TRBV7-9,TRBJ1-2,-,TGTGCCAGCAGCTTGGGATTGAATGGCTACACCTTC,CASSLGLNGYTF
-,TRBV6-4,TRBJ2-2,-,TGTGCCAGCAGCCCGGACTGGGGCACCGGGGAGCTGTTTTTT,CASSPDWGTGELFF
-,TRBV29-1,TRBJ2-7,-,TGCAGCGTCCTAAACGACGAGCAGTACTTC,CSVLNDEQYF
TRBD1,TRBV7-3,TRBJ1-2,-,TGTGCCAGCAGCCCCCCCGGGGGACAGGCTACCTTC,CASSPPGGQATF
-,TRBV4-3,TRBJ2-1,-,TGCGCCAGCAGCCAAGGGAGGACCTTGGGGGTTGAGCAGTTCTTC,CASSQGRTLGVEQFF
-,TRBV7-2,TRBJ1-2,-,TGTGCCAGCAGTCCTCGGGTCCCTTCAGGCGACTATGGCTACACCTTC,CASSPRVPSGDYGYTF
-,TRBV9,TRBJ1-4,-,TGTGCCAGCAGCGTAGCGGTGGGGCGATCTGAAAAACTGTTTTTT,CASSVAVGRSEKLFF
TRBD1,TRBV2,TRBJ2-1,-,TGTGCCAGCAATACCGGGACAGTGGGCAATGAGCAGTTCTTC,CASNTGTVGNEQFF
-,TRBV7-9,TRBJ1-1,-,TGTGCCAGCAGCTCCCCAATCAACACTGAAGCTTTCTTT,CASSSPINTEAFF
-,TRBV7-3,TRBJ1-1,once,TGTGCCAGCAGCCATTGGGGGAACACTGAAGCTTTCTTT,CASSHWGNTEAFF
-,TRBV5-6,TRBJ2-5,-,TGTGCCAGCAGCTTGGACCTAGGGTGGGAAGAGACCCAGTACTTC,CASSLDLGWEETQYF
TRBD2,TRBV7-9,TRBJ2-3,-,TGTGCCAGCAGCTTAGTACTAGCGGGGGAGACTAGCACAGATACGCAGTATTTT,CASSLVLAGETSTDTQYF
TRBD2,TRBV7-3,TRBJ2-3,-,TGTGCCAGCAGCCTCGCGGGGGGCCGGGGAGATACGCAGTATTTT,CASSLAGGRGDTQYF